These T cell receptor beta chains were read from a single sample in a study of blood T cell repertoires in COVID-19. Only in-frame clones appear in the TCRdb table, and some are missing; sequencing was by immunoSEQ multiplex PCR. The profile covers some 57,000 clones, with about four fifths appearing a single time and roughly 11% taken by the ten largest. The sample taken for sequencing was peripheral blood. Receptors originate from a man older than 75 with COVID-19, enrolled during active disease. The CDR3 runs from the conserved cysteine through the conserved F or W.

len	v_gene	CDR3aa
12	TRBV28	CASRADRDGYTF
15	TRBV28	CASREQTLDNSPLHF
15	TRBV2	CASSLRLAGHNEQFF
14	TRBV28	CASSEQVGNQPQHF
17	TRBV5-5	CASSGGQESSGANVLTF
17	TRBV4-3	CASSQGGTGYRRTEAFF
15	TRBV29-1	CSVGATGATNEKLFF
15	TRBV19	CASLGTGEYNSPLHF
15	TRBV9	CASSEGLARPDTQYF
16	TRBV28	CASSLSGGGIQETQYF
13	TRBV7-3	CASSLNLRTEAFF
15	TRBV5-1	CASSLSLGGTGELFF
14	TRBV5-1	CASSLGLANTEAFF
15	TRBV18	CASSPSTGGGYTIYF
12	TRBV29-1	CTIGTGRYGYTF
14	TRBV5-1	CASSFTNGNEKLFF
15	TRBV3-1/TRBV3-2	CASSQDPRPQETQYF
13	TRBV6-6	CSAFSGTASGYTF